Presented here are 27 T cell receptor beta chains from one specimen sequenced in a study of OX40 agonist ivuxolimab in advanced cancers. Data came from immunoSEQ multiplex PCR; TCRdb stores just in-frame clones and leaves some out. Among under 65,000 clones listed, 75% to 90% were seen once. The sample consisted of CD4+ or CD8+ T cells sorted from blood, taken in a trial of the OX40 agonist ivuxolimab. The receptors shown here come from an adult with an advanced solid tumor such as melanoma, head and neck, liver or kidney cancer.

The gene calls are TRBV7-9 and TRBJ2-5; D perhaps matches TRBD1 (6 bases). Trimming took 1 base from V and 4 from J, leaving 13 bases between them. From germline, CDR1 is SEHNR and CDR2 FQNEAQ (reference sequence). This CDR3 comprises 15 residues. Here the CDR3 reads CASSLGTGLGETQYF. The CDR3 coding sequence is TGTGCCAGCAGCTTAGGCACAGGGCTAGGAGAGACCCAGTACTTC.

The V call is TRBV27, the J call TRBJ2-1, with 8 bases that match TRBD1. CDR1 and CDR2 from the germline V gene are MNHEY and SMNVEV (reference sequence). The CDR3 runs to 14 residues. Unmatched junction bases numbered 7, after V lost 7 bases and J lost 5 bases. CDR3 in DNA: TGTGCCAGCACTCCGGACAGGGACGACAATGAGCAGTTCTTC. Translation: CASTPDRDDNEQFF.

In its sample, this clone was seen once. The chain couples TRBV19 to TRBJ1-1, with 10 bases matching TRBD1. Germline CDR1 reads LNHDA; CDR2 reads SQIVND (reference sequence). CDR3 length: 13 residues. V was pared by 5 bases and J by 7 bases, with 4 bases of the junction left unmatched. The CDR3 sequence is CASSPGQGDEAFF. The CDR3 DNA reads as TGTGCCAGTAGTCCAGGACAGGGGGATGAAGCTTTCTTT.

J is TRBJ2-7 and V is TRBV7-2; D remains unclear. V was clipped by 5 bases and J by 3 bases, with 20 bases between them. Germline V gene data show CDR1 as SGHTA and CDR2 as FQGNSA. The CDR3 has 16 amino acids. CDR3 bases: TGTGCCAGCAGCCCTATGAGGTCCGGAGACCACTACGAGCAGTACTTC. It is translated as CASSPMRSGDHYEQYF. The whole variable domain, filled in from reference TRBV7-2 and TRBJ2-7, reads GAGVSQSPSNKVTEKGKDVELRCDPISGHTALYWYRQSLGQGLEFLIYFQGNSAPDKSGLPSDRFSAERTGGSVSTLTIQRTQQEDSAVYLCASSPMRSGDHYEQYFGPGTRLTVT.

This chain connects TRBV7-9 to TRBJ1-2; D unresolved. The CDR3 has 13 amino acids. Germline lookup yields CDR1 SEHNR and CDR2 FQNEAQ (reference sequence). V was cut by 3 bases and J by 0 bases, with 5 bases left in between. CDR3 nucleotide sequence: TGTGCCAGCAGCTTGCTGACTAACTATGGCTACACCTTC. It encodes CASSLLTNYGYTF.

This chain joins TRBV15 and TRBJ1-2; 8 bases are shared with TRBD1. The CDR3 is 14 amino acids. After removal of 5 bases from V and 7 bases from J, the junction contained 9 bases not matched to a gene. Per the germline V gene, CDR1 is LNHNV and CDR2 is YYDKDF (reference sequence). This CDR3 reads CATSPRGQAAGYTF. The CDR3 nucleotides read TGTGCCACCAGCCCCAGGGGACAGGCCGCTGGCTACACCTTC. The variable domain in full, with the rest retrieved from reference TRBV15 and TRBJ1-2, is DAMVIQNPRYQVTQFGKPVTLSCSQTLNHNVMYWYQQKSSQAPKLLFHYYDKDFNNEADTPDNFQSRRPNTSFCFLDIRSPGLGDTAMYLCATSPRGQAAGYTFGSGTRLTVV.

The CDR3 region is CASSLGLAGGPWFF. The CDR3 nucleotides read TGTGCCAGCTCCCTCGGACTAGCGGGAGGGCCTTGGTTCTTC. J is TRBJ2-1 and V is TRBV18; 15 nucleotides match TRBD2. The germline gives CDR1 KGHSH, CDR2 LQKENI. The CDR3 sequence is 14 residues long. Germline trimming cut 6 bases from V and 15 bases from J; bases unmatched to any gene: 9.

The chain couples TRBV18 to TRBJ2-3; 7 bases fit TRBD2. The CDR3 contains 16 residues. Germline V lookup: CDR1 KGHSH, CDR2 LQKENI. Trimming took 6 bases from V and 4 from J; bases not matched to a gene: 13. The CDR3 here is CASSPGLGGSPDTQYF. The DNA of the CDR3 is TGTGCCAGCTCGCCCGGTTTAGGCGGGAGCCCAGATACGCAGTATTTT.

This sequence joins TRBV7-9 and TRBJ2-3, with 8 bases fitting TRBD2. Germline assignment: CDR1 SEHNR and CDR2 FQNEAQ (reference sequence). J was trimmed by 3 bases and V by 5 bases; bases with no gene match: 10. The CDR3 is made up of 16 amino acids. CDR3 nucleotide sequence: TGTGCCAGCAGCGCAACTTCAGCGGGAGTGACAGATACGCAGTATTTT. Translated: CASSATSAGVTDTQYF.

V usage is TRBV25-1 and J usage is TRBJ2-7; 10 bases are a match to TRBD1. J was trimmed by 8 bases and V by 8 bases; bases with no gene match: 12. The germline V gene encodes CDR1 MGHDK and CDR2 SYGVNS. This CDR3 comprises 14 residues. The CDR3 spells CASLPGQGYKKQYF. The CDR3 DNA reads as TGTGCCAGCCTTCCGGGACAGGGGTACAAAAAGCAGTACTTC.

On this clone: Relative to the germline gene, one junction end is altered; a read error may explain this. The chain recombines TRBV30 with TRBJ1-1; 8 bases are shared with TRBD1. The CDR3 has 13 residues. Germline CDR1 is GTSNPN and CDR2 is SVGIG (reference sequence). Here the CDR3 reads CAWDRGMNTEALF. Written as DNA, the CDR3 is TGTGCCTGGGACAGGGGAATGAACACTGAAGCTCTCTTT.

The rearrangement uses TRBV5-1 and TRBJ2-2; no clear D. Germline V gene lookup returns CDR1 SGHRS and CDR2 YFSETQ. The CDR3 sequence is 16 residues long. Trimming shortened V by 0 bases and J by 2 bases, and 11 bases separated the two germline ends. The CDR3: CASSLARTDNTGELFF. CDR3 coding DNA: TGCGCCAGCAGCTTGGCCAGAACAGACAACACCGGGGAGCTGTTTTTT.

This chain connects TRBV5-4 to TRBJ2-3, with D uncertain. The V and J ends lost 1 base and 5 bases respectively, with 8 bases between them. The CDR3 runs to 13 residues. CDR1 is SGHNT, CDR2 YYREEE, per germline (reference sequence). The CDR3 is CASSLSWGDTQYF. The CDR3 nucleotides read TGTGCCAGCAGCTTGTCTTGGGGAGATACGCAGTATTTT.

The chain uses TRBV13 and TRBJ2-7; D possibly corresponds to TRBD2 (6 bases). Trimming removed 2 bases at V and 1 base at J, with 12 bases between. The V gene's germline CDR1 is PRHDT and CDR2 FYEKMQ (reference sequence). This CDR3 has 15 residues. The CDR3 loop reads CASSLRAGPSYEQYF. As DNA, the CDR3 is TGTGCCAGCAGCTTAAGGGCGGGGCCGTCCTACGAGCAGTACTTC.

This rearrangement joins TRBV10-3 to TRBJ2-3, with 16 nucleotides matching TRBD2. Looked up from germline, CDR1 is ENHRY and CDR2 is SYGVKD. There are 15 residues in the CDR3. V was clipped by 11 bases and J by 4 bases; unmatched bases: 6. CDR3 in amino acids: CASGLAGGPPDTQYF. The CDR3 coding sequence is TGTGCCTCGGGACTAGCGGGAGGGCCCCCAGATACGCAGTATTTT.

The genes are TRBV7-3 and TRBJ2-2; D unresolved. CDR1 and CDR2 from the germline V gene are SGHTA and FQGTGA. The CDR3 is 15 residues long. V lost 5 bases, J lost 4 bases, and 14 bases lay in between. In nucleotides, the CDR3 is TGTGCCAGCAGCCCACTGCGCGCGAGCACCGGGGAGCTGTTTTTT. Residues: CASSPLRASTGELFF.

The rearrangement joins TRBV6-5 to TRBJ2-2; 9 bases align to TRBD1. The J segment lost 4 bases and the V segment lost 8 bases, leaving 2 bases of the junction unmatched. Germline-derived CDR1 and CDR2 are MNHEY and SVGAGI. The CDR3 spans 13 residues. CDR3 sequence: CASGQGITGELFF. The CDR3 DNA is TGTGCCAGCGGACAGGGGATCACCGGGGAGCTGTTTTTT.

Only one count was recorded for this clone. This chain uses TRBV11-2 with TRBJ1-3, with D unclear. This CDR3 comprises 15 residues. Germline CDR1 and CDR2: SGHAT and FQNNGV. Trimming cost V 1 base and J 1 base, with 8 bases left between them. CDR3 sequence: CASSLAVASGNTIYF. The CDR3 DNA follows: TGTGCCAGCAGCTTAGCTGTCGCTTCTGGAAACACCATATATTTT.

The chain links TRBV27 to TRBJ2-7; 8 bases agree with TRBD2. Germline V gene data show CDR1 as MNHEY and CDR2 as SMNVEV (reference sequence). The CDR3 length is 16 residues. V dropped 4 bases and J dropped 4; count of bases not matched to a gene: 12. CDR3 residues: CASSSIESGRRYEQYF. The CDR3 nucleotides are TGTGCCAGCAGTTCAATCGAAAGCGGGAGAAGGTACGAGCAGTACTTC.

V is TRBV5-6 and J is TRBJ2-1; 8 positions agree with TRBD2. There are 14 residues in the CDR3. Unmatched junction bases numbered 7, after V lost 4 bases and J lost 7 bases. Germline V gene sequence: CDR1 SGHDT, CDR2 YYEEEE. This chain's CDR3 is CASSLGLVTNEQFF. DNA of the CDR3: TGTGCCAGCAGCCTGGGACTAGTTACGAATGAGCAGTTCTTC.

In DNA, the CDR3 is TGTGCCAGCAGTTTAGGGGGACAGCCCTACGAGCAGTACTTC. It encodes CASSLGGQPYEQYF. The genes are TRBV28 and TRBJ2-7; 7 nucleotides agree with TRBD1. This CDR3 has 14 residues. Per the germline V gene, CDR1 is MDHEN and CDR2 is SYDVKM. V was pared by 2 bases and J by 2 bases, with 3 bases of the junction left unmatched.

This rearrangement joins TRBV28 to TRBJ2-5, with a possible D match to TRBD1 (5 bases). CDR1 is MDHEN, CDR2 SYDVKM, per germline. The V end was cut by 11 bases, the J end by 1 base, with 23 bases between. The CDR3 has 16 residues. CDR3: CAANPGKFRAQETQYF. In nucleotides, the CDR3 is TGTGCCGCAAACCCAGGGAAGTTTCGGGCCCAAGAGACCCAGTACTTC. The whole variable domain, remainder taken from reference TRBV28 and TRBJ2-5, is DVKVTQSSRYLVKRTGEKVFLECVQDMDHENMFWYRQDPGLGLRLIYFSYDVKMKEKGDIPEGYSVSREKKERFSLILESASTNQTSMYLCAANPGKFRAQETQYFGPGTRLLVL.

By proportion, this clone is medium-sized. The chain couples TRBV7-3 to TRBJ2-5; D is ambiguous. Germline V CDR1 and CDR2: SGHTA, FQGTGA. This CDR3 has 13 residues. Trimming left V 3 bases short and J 5 bases short, with 10 bases between. CDR3 amino acids: CASSLRPGETQYF. The CDR3 DNA reads as TGTGCCAGCAGCTTGAGACCCGGGGAGACCCAGTACTTC.

The table lists this clone with a count of one. This same CDR3 is encoded by further DNA sequences in the sample. The chain employs TRBV7-2 and TRBJ2-5; D possibly corresponds to TRBD1 (5 bases). The CDR3 is 12 amino acids. Trimming pared 4 bases from V and 4 bases from J, leaving 7 bases between. In germline, CDR1 is SGHTA, CDR2 FQGNSA. CDR3 sequence: CASSSTGETQYF. Here the CDR3 DNA reads TGTGCCAGCAGCTCAACAGGAGAGACCCAGTACTTC.

The V call is TRBV5-6, the J call TRBJ1-2; D is ambiguous. Trimming cost V 5 bases and J 10 bases, with 15 bases left between them. The CDR3 is made up of 12 amino acids. Germline V lookup: CDR1 SGHDT, CDR2 YYEEEE. The CDR3: CASRSLFGPYTF. The CDR3 region has the DNA TGTGCCAGCAGGTCGCTCTTCGGTCCCTACACCTTC. The full variable domain, in which reference TRBV5-6 and TRBJ1-2 provide the parts outside the CDR3, is DAGVTQSPTHLIKTRGQQVTLRCSPKSGHDTVSWYQQALGQGPQFIFQYYEEEERQRGNFPDRFSGHQFPNYSSELNVNALLLGDSALYLCASRSLFGPYTFGSGTRLTVV.

The rearrangement uses TRBV27 and TRBJ1-1; TRBD1 agrees at 10 bases. Per germline, CDR1 MNHEY and CDR2 SMNVEV (reference sequence). The CDR3 totals 16 residues. Trimming removed 5 bases from V and 1 base from J; junction bases left unmatched: 7. The CDR3 nucleotides read TGTGCCAGCAGTCTGGGGACAGGGGCGTCGAACACTGAAGCTTTCTTT. Amino acid sequence: CASSLGTGASNTEAFF.

By proportion, this clone is medium-sized. The rearrangement links TRBV19 to TRBJ2-2; tentatively, D is TRBD1 or TRBD2 (5 bases each). V gave up 11 bases and J gave up 3 bases, with 16 bases separating them. This CDR3 region has 14 residues. The V gene's germline CDR1 is LNHDA and CDR2 SQIVND (reference sequence). The CDR3 loop reads CAGRRQGDTGELFF. The CDR3 nucleotides read TGTGCCGGACGGAGGCAGGGCGACACCGGGGAGCTGTTTTTT.